A single sample gave rise to the 27 T cell receptor beta chains below, sequenced in a study of identical twins (dated by TCRdb to the mid-2010s). The library was built by means of 5' RACE. TCRdb lists the instrument as Illumina HiSeq 2000. TCRdb reworked the public reads: Q25 trimming with fastp, MiXCR clone assembly, productive beta chains retained. Entries are consolidated by CDR3 protein sequence, retaining the most common genes and DNA. Here the sample has approximately 890,000 distinct CDR3 sequences; about 12% occur a single time. The ten largest account for roughly 1.6% of the sample. The sample was also reused in another study, on yellow fever vaccine responses in identical twins.

Material: PBMCs. These receptors were taken from a woman under 30 in good health.

This clonotype was picked up a small number of times. The rearrangement joins TRBV24-1 to TRBJ2-1; 13 bases align to TRBD2. The length of the CDR3 is 16 residues. V lost 6 bases and J lost 6; bases outside the gene matches: 7. CDR1 and CDR2 from the germline V gene are KGHDR and SFDVKD. CDR3 amino acids: CATSSAGTSGINEQFF. CDR3 DNA sequence: TGTGCCACCAGTTCGGCCGGGACTAGCGGGATCAATGAGCAGTTCTTC.

This clonotype was seen only a few times. The chain recombines TRBV28 with TRBJ2-3; the match to TRBD1 covers 9 bases. The trim removed 6 bases at V and 4 bases at J, leaving 8 bases unmatched. The CDR3 has 15 residues. In germline, CDR1 is MDHEN, CDR2 SYDVKM. This CDR3 reads CASRPGQGNSDTQYF. The CDR3 nucleotides read TGTGCCAGCAGACCGGGACAGGGCAACTCAGATACGCAGTATTTT.

This chain connects TRBV12-5 to TRBJ2-1; D might be TRBD2 (5 bases). This CDR3 spans 14 amino acids. V was shortened by 4 bases and J by 4 bases, with 11 bases between the two germline ends. Germline lookup yields CDR1 LGHNT and CDR2 FRNRAP. The CDR3, as DNA: TGTGCTAGTGGTTGGGGAGAAGGGTACAATGAGCAGTTCTTC. It translates to CASGWGEGYNEQFF.

This clonotype was counted between two and nine times. The chain couples TRBV7-6 to TRBJ1-5; TRBD1 matches at 8 bases. This CDR3 spans 15 amino acids. Germline V lookup: CDR1 SGHVS, CDR2 FNYEAQ. V trimming: 5 bases; J trimming: 3 bases; junction bases outside the gene matches: 6. For the CDR3, the DNA is TGTGCCAGCAGCCGAGGACAGGGCACCAATCAGCCCCAGCATTTT. Translating it yields CASSRGQGTNQPQHF.

This clonotype occurred a few times. The chain employs TRBV7-8 and TRBJ2-7; 9 nucleotides match TRBD1. The germline V gene encodes CDR1 SGHVS and CDR2 FQNEAQ. The junction had 13 bases not matched to a gene; V was cut back by 8 bases and J by 5 bases. The CDR3 runs 15 residues. Here the CDR3 DNA reads TGTGCCAGCCGTGCGGACGGACAGGGGTATGACGAGCAGTACTTC. This codes for CASRADGQGYDEQYF.

V usage is TRBV9 and J usage is TRBJ2-1; no clear D. With 4 bases removed from V and 1 base from J, the gap between germline ends came to 12 bases. Per germline, CDR1 SGDLS and CDR2 YYNGEE. The CDR3 runs to 15 residues. The CDR3 region is CASSIKDKSYNEQFF. CDR3 DNA: TGTGCCAGCAGCATCAAAGACAAGTCCTACAATGAGCAGTTCTTC.

The chain links TRBV4-1 to TRBJ2-2, with D perhaps TRBD1 or TRBD2 (5 bases each). Germline V CDR1 and CDR2: MGHRA, YSYEKL. Trimming shortened V by 4 bases and J by 3 bases, and 15 bases separated the two germline ends. The CDR3 covers 16 residues. The CDR3 sequence: CASSPRGQGHTGELFF. The CDR3, as DNA: TGCGCCAGCAGCCCCCGGGGTCAGGGCCACACCGGGGAGCTGTTTTTT.

This clonotype has just a few counts. This sequence joins TRBV24-1 and TRBJ2-7; no firm D call. The V gene's germline CDR1 is KGHDR and CDR2 SFDVKD. Trimming pared 5 bases from V and 7 bases from J, leaving 17 bases between. The CDR3 has 14 residues. The CDR3 loop is CATSGGRFPGEQYF. DNA for the CDR3: TGTGCCACCAGTGGAGGCAGGTTCCCTGGAGAGCAGTACTTC.

This clonotype was seen ten or more times. The chain recombines TRBV4-1 with TRBJ2-3, with D perhaps given as TRBD1 or TRBD2 (7 bases each). The ends were cut back, 0 bases at V and 6 bases at J, with 28 bases in the middle. The CDR3 has 20 residues. In germline, CDR1 is MGHRA, CDR2 YSYEKL. The CDR3 loop is CASSQDGSLAGGDRRDTQYF. CDR3 nucleotides: TGCGCCAGCAGCCAAGATGGTTCCCTAGCAGGGGGGGATCGCCGGGATACGCAGTATTTT.

V is TRBV19 and J is TRBJ2-1, with 10 bases that match TRBD2. The CDR3 has 14 amino acids. The V segment lost 6 bases and the J segment 6 bases; nucleotides outside the gene matches: 5. The germline gives CDR1 LNHDA, CDR2 SQIVND (reference sequence). As DNA, the CDR3 is TGTGCCAGTAGGATGAGCGGGAGGGCCAATGAGCAGTTCTTC. This gives the protein CASRMSGRANEQFF.

This rearrangement joins TRBV5-1 to TRBJ2-1; D possibly corresponds to TRBD2 (5 bases). Germline V gives CDR1 SGHRS, CDR2 YFSETQ. V lost 3 bases to trimming and J lost 5 bases, with 12 bases between them. The CDR3 runs 14 residues. CDR3 coding DNA: TGCGCCAGCAGCTCGGGAATTACTGACAATGAGCAGTTCTTC. Its protein product is CASSSGITDNEQFF.

In its sample, this clonotype was seen a few times. The V call is TRBV25-1, the J call TRBJ2-7, with D unresolved. V lost 1 base, J lost 4 bases, and 11 bases lay in between. The CDR3 is made up of 14 amino acids. Germline values: CDR1 MGHDK, CDR2 SYGVNS. The CDR3 protein is CASSESGVEYEQYV. The CDR3 region has the DNA TGTGCCAGCAGTGAATCTGGGGTGGAGTACGAGCAGTACGTC.

A few counts support this clonotype. The rearrangement joins TRBV7-2 to TRBJ2-5, with D hard to call. The germline V gene encodes CDR1 SGHTA and CDR2 FQGNSA. Between the trimmed V and J ends, which lost 2 bases and 2 bases, there was a span of 9 bases. The length of the CDR3 is 14 residues. Here the CDR3 DNA reads TGTGCCAGCAGCTTAACAGTGAGGCAAGAGACCCAGTACTTC. It translates to CASSLTVRQETQYF.

This clonotype has more than one count but fewer than ten. The rearrangement uses TRBV7-2 and TRBJ2-7, with TRBD2 matching over 9 bases. CDR1 is SGHTA and CDR2 is FQGNSA in the germline V gene. V shed 4 bases, J shed 8 bases, and the junction held 12 bases outside the gene matches. The CDR3 is 15 residues long. CDR3 in DNA: TGTGCCAGCAGCTACGGCGGGGGGGTAATGTTCAAGCAGTACGTC. It encodes CASSYGGGVMFKQYV.

The chain employs TRBV7-7 and TRBJ2-1; 8 bases align to TRBD1. The CDR3 is made up of 14 amino acids. The V gene end was trimmed by 5 bases and the J gene end by 6 bases; junction bases not matched to a gene: 6. Per the germline V gene, CDR1 is SSHAT and CDR2 is FNYEAQ (reference sequence). DNA for the CDR3: TGTGCCAGCAGCCCGGACAGGGCTCTCAATGAGCAGTTCTTC. Amino acids: CASSPDRALNEQFF.

This clonotype has only a few counts. This chain links TRBV25-1 with TRBJ1-1, with 9 positions matching TRBD1. Germline loops: CDR1 MGHDK, CDR2 SYGVNS. Trimming removed 1 base from V and 0 bases from J; junction bases left unmatched: 6. The CDR3 totals 17 residues. The CDR3 sequence is CASSEFGTGMLNTEAFF. In DNA form, the CDR3 reads TGTGCCAGCAGTGAATTCGGGACAGGGATGTTGAACACTGAAGCTTTCTTT.

This sequence joins TRBV12-3 or TRBV12-4 and TRBJ2-7; D gene ambiguous. The CDR3 is 11 amino acids. Trimming took off 5 bases at V and 4 bases at J, with 6 bases between the two ends. The CDR3 spells CASSLQYEQYV. The CDR3 DNA is TGTGCCAGCAGTCTACAGTACGAGCAGTACGTC.

This clonotype showed up just a few times. V is TRBV5-1 and J is TRBJ2-3, with 10 bases matching TRBD2. Germline CDR1 reads SGHRS; CDR2 reads YFSETQ. V lost 6 bases, J lost 1 base, and 8 bases stayed unmatched. The CDR3 sequence is 16 residues long. CDR3 region: CASKASGSFRTDTQYF. The CDR3 DNA reads TGCGCCAGCAAGGCTAGCGGGAGTTTTCGCACAGATACGCAGTATTTT.

This chain links TRBV5-8 with TRBJ1-4, with a weak D call TRBD1 (5 bases). The CDR3 has 14 amino acids. Germline V CDR1 and CDR2: SGHTS, YDEGEE. V lost 1 base and J 2 bases, leaving 6 bases between the germline ends. DNA for the CDR3: TGTGCCAGCAGCTTGCGACAGACTAATGAAAAACTGTTTTTT. It translates to CASSLRQTNEKLFF.

There are many counts of this clonotype. The CDR3 loop is CASSSGTVYEQYF. The CDR3 nucleotides are TGTGCCAGCAGTTCTGGGACAGTATACGAGCAGTACTTC. The chain joins TRBV12-3 or TRBV12-4 to TRBJ2-7, with 7 bases identical to TRBD1. This CDR3 is 13 amino acids long. The ends lost 4 bases at V and 4 bases at J; junction bases unmatched: 4.

This clonotype was picked up a small number of times. The CDR3 sequence: CASSSGQRLTRGTDTQYF. CDR3 nucleotide sequence: TGTGCCAGCAGTTCAGGACAGCGGTTGACCCGCGGCACAGATACGCAGTATTTT. The chain uses TRBV28 and TRBJ2-3; tentatively, D is TRBD1 (6 bases). The CDR3 is made up of 18 amino acids. The V and J ends lost 4 bases and 1 base respectively, with 21 bases between them. In germline, CDR1 is MDHEN, CDR2 SYDVKM.

This clonotype has only a few counts. The V gene is TRBV12-3 or TRBV12-4, the J gene TRBJ2-7; 8 bases line up with TRBD1. The junction had 11 bases not matched to a gene; V was cut back by 5 bases and J by 5 bases. The CDR3 is 15 residues long. The CDR3 spells CASSNRQGIVDEQYF. The CDR3 DNA is TGTGCCAGCAGTAACCGACAGGGGATCGTAGACGAGCAGTACTTC.

In its sample, this clonotype was seen a few times. This rearrangement joins TRBV10-3 to TRBJ2-1; 11 bases map to TRBD2. The germline CDR1 and CDR2 sequences are ENHRY and SYGVKD. The V gene end was trimmed by 7 bases and the J gene end by 5 bases; junction bases not matched to a gene: 7. The CDR3 is 15 residues long. CDR3 residues: CAINGGTSGNNEQFF. The CDR3 nucleotides are TGTGCCATCAATGGCGGGACTAGCGGAAACAATGAGCAGTTCTTC.

The table lists this clonotype with a few counts. The J gene is TRBJ2-3, the V gene TRBV14, with TRBD2 identical over 7 bases. The length of the CDR3 is 18 residues. In germline, CDR1 is SGHDN, CDR2 FVKESK. J lost 2 bases, V lost 8 bases, and 19 bases had no gene match. This CDR3 is CASASMGGVADPTDTQYF. The CDR3, as DNA: TGTGCCAGCGCATCAATGGGAGGGGTAGCGGATCCCACAGATACGCAGTATTTT.

V usage is TRBV10-3 and J usage is TRBJ2-1, with unresolved D. The germline V gene has CDR1 ENHRY and CDR2 SYGVKD. The CDR3 is 11 residues long. V lost 10 bases, J lost 4 bases, and 8 bases lay in between. As DNA, the CDR3 is TGTGCCACTCAGGAGTACAATGAGCAGTTCTTC. Amino acids: CATQEYNEQFF.

This chain uses TRBV24-1 with TRBJ2-1; D ambiguous. The germline CDR1 and CDR2 sequences are KGHDR and SFDVKD. Trimming pared 1 base from V and 9 bases from J, leaving 3 bases between. The CDR3 has 11 residues. CDR3 nucleotides: TGTGCCACCAGTGATTTTCTTGAGCAGTTCTTC. Its protein is CATSDFLEQFF.

This clonotype appeared a few times. The gene calls are TRBV12-5 and TRBJ2-5, with D uncertain. Trimming removed 6 bases from V and 5 bases from J, with 16 bases in between. The germline V gene has CDR1 LGHNT and CDR2 FRNRAP. The CDR3 totals 14 residues. CDR3 DNA: TGTGCTAGTGGAATCGACCCGGAGATGGAGACCCAGTACTTC. Protein product: CASGIDPEMETQYF.